There are many counts of the clone carrying this T cell receptor (beta chain). The source of the sample is a study of T cells after yellow fever vaccination. This CDR3 has 13 amino acids. V dropped 2 bases and J dropped 6 bases, with 11 bases sitting between them. Germline V gene sequence: CDR1 SGHRS, CDR2 YFSETQ. A single record per CDR3 protein comes from TCRdb applying MiXCR to the 5' RACE reads. Among around 250,000 distinct CDR3 sequences listed, 5.2% were seen once. The chain joins TRBV5-1 to TRBJ1-2, with unresolved D. Material: CD4+ T cells sorted from PBMCs, obtained on the day of the yellow fever booster vaccination. The sequence came from a man younger than 35 who received the YFV17D yellow fever vaccine. CDR3 sequence: CASSFPTGDGYTF. The CDR3 DNA reads as TGCGCCAGCAGCTTTCCCACGGGAGATGGCTACACCTTC.